The rows below give T cell receptor beta chains drawn from one sample of a study of blood T cell repertoires in COVID-19. Assay: immunoSEQ multiplex PCR; the TCRdb copy retains only in-frame clones and omits some. The table records approximately 220,000 clones, about 83% of them present only once. Sequences were obtained from PBMCs or T cells enriched from blood (not recorded which). The receptors shown here come from a woman aged 45-65 years who had been exposed to COVID-19. Both conserved end residues are part of each CDR3.

j_call v_call cdr3_aa
TRBJ1-1 TRBV7-2 CASSPLGGTEAFF
TRBJ2-5 TRBV28 CASSRPGGRWETQYF
TRBJ2-1 TRBV29-1 CSVVLTSGVPNEQFF
TRBJ1-3 TRBV7-9 CASSSPRAGRNSGNTIYF
TRBJ1-1 TRBV7-9 CASSLARAGEGNTEAFF
TRBJ1-1 TRBV14 CASLGGDTEAFF
TRBJ2-5 TRBV24-1 CATSDMTFLAGRGETQYF
TRBJ2-1 TRBV28 CASSPGLTEQFF
TRBJ1-2 TRBV12-2 CASRLVAEEMRRGYTF
TRBJ2-5 TRBV2 CASRKLTGGGETQYF
TRBJ1-6 TRBV5-1 CASSLIRDRGSPLHF
TRBJ1-1 TRBV18 CASSPGDRAGEAFF
TRBJ1-1 TRBV10-3 CAIGVSVTEAFF
TRBJ1-5 TRBV28 CASTTRRQPHQPQHF
TRBJ1-4 TRBV27 CASRASNGKAVF
TRBJ2-3 TRBV5-8 CASSLGQGGSSGTDTQYF
TRBJ1-4 TRBV3-1/TRBV3-2 CATSERGQKLFF
TRBJ1-1 TRBV29-1 CSVDPTGLNTEAFF
TRBJ2-6 TRBV6-1 CASSEGLGANVLTF
TRBJ2-7 TRBV6-5 CASVRDRGPSYEQYF
TRBJ1-1 TRBV18 CAGSNSRGTEAFF
TRBJ1-3 TRBV11-2 CASSFPRGTIYF
TRBJ1-2 TRBV3-1/TRBV3-2 CASSSDREDGYTF
TRBJ2-6 TRBV27 CASSLGQAPSGANVLTF
TRBJ2-1 TRBV2 CASSTLRPDNEQFF
TRBJ1-4 TRBV14 CASSRPRGTNEKLFF
TRBJ2-7 TRBV2 CASSAEGGVYEQYF
TRBJ2-5 TRBV14 CASSQIGTEETQYF
TRBJ1-1 TRBV10-3 CAIRVEEDTEAFF
TRBJ1-1 TRBV5-1 CASSLGQGWNTEAFF
TRBJ2-3 TRBV9 CASSPKDTQYF
TRBJ2-7 TRBV2 CASSEGDRAYEQYF
TRBJ1-1 TRBV19 CASSIGGGNTEAFF
TRBJ2-2 TRBV7-9 CASSPGGFGELFF
TRBJ1-4 TRBV7-2 CASSSSTASTEKLFF
TRBJ1-4 TRBV6-5 CASSTPDSVEKLFF
TRBJ1-6 TRBV6-5 CASRASGESPLHF
TRBJ2-3 TRBV5-1 CASSPGTGYSDTQYF
TRBJ2-7 TRBV10-2 CASRKRRLGDEQYF
TRBJ2-1 TRBV19 CASSIGTAYNEQFF
TRBJ2-1 TRBV7-2 CASSPAGAYYNEQFF
TRBJ1-4 TRBV5-6 CASSPGGGLSEKLFF
TRBJ1-3 TRBV6-5 CASSRNGESGNTIYF
TRBJ1-4 TRBV11-2 CASSFEDRADEKLFF
TRBJ1-6 TRBV7-9 CASSLGEHAQGSPLHF
TRBJ1-2 TRBV2 CASSEKRPRLYGYTF
TRBJ1-1 TRBV24-1 CATSDSRTGNTEAFF
TRBJ2-1 TRBV5-4 CASSLPAGYNEQFF
TRBJ2-5 TRBV25-1 CASTHPDRYQETQYF
TRBJ2-1 TRBV10-2 CASTRGGTSGDNEQFF
TRBJ1-5 TRBV2 CASSSPDRATQPQHF
TRBJ2-3 TRBV19 CASSIAGGNTDTQYF
TRBJ1-3 TRBV15 CATSRGRPNTIYF
TRBJ2-7 TRBV7-9 CASSPPRGPYEQYF
TRBJ2-3 TRBV12-3/TRBV12-4 CASSLPTDTQYF
TRBJ2-7 TRBV6-7 CASSLNRVYEQYF
TRBJ1-5 TRBV29-1 CSVGAPNQPQHF
TRBJ1-6 TRBV2 CASRRGQGNNSPLHF
TRBJ2-5 TRBV6-2/TRBV6-3 CASSYGTGGATQYF